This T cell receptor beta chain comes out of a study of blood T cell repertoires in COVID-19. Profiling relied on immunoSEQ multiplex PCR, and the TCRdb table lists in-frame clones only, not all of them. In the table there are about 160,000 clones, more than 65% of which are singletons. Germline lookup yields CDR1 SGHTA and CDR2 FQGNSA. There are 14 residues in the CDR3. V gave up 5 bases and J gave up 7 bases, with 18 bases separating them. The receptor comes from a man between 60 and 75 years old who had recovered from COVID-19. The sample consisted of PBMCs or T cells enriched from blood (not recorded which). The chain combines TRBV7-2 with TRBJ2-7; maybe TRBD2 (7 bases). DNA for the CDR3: TGTGCCAGCAGCAAACAGGGAGGGGTAGGGGAGCAGTACTTC. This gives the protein CASSKQGGVGEQYF.